The 22 T cell receptor beta chains below come from one sample, sequenced in a study of human T cells and chemical hapten exposure. Sample time point: patch test 1, 2 weeks after DPC sensitization. Specified treatment: therapeutic diphenylcyclopropenone sensitization with weekly scalp DPC. TCRdb re-analysed the RACE reads in MiXCR, keeping a single row per CDR3 protein. Here the sample spans roughly 160,000 distinct CDR3 sequences, 13% to 15% being singletons. Here the sequenced sample was whole blood, taken in connection with sensitization to the hapten diphenylcyclopropenone (DPC). These receptors came from a young woman with alopecia areata. Some clones in this sample may be carry-over from other donors' samples.

This rearrangement joins TRBV11-2 to TRBJ1-1; no reliable D call. Germline assignment: CDR1 SGHAT and CDR2 FQNNGV. This CDR3 comprises 14 residues. V lost 5 bases and J lost 2, with 12 bases in between. As DNA, the CDR3 is TGTGCCAGCAGCCCGCCGCAGGAAAACACTGAAGCTTTCTTT. It translates to CASSPPQENTEAFF.

The genes are TRBV10-1 and TRBJ1-6, with no clear D. The germline CDR1 and CDR2 sequences are WNHNN and SYGVQD (reference sequence). V gave up 8 bases and J gave up 9 bases, with 11 bases separating them. The CDR3 totals 12 residues. CDR3: CASRVLGSPLHF. CDR3 nucleotide sequence: TGCGCCAGCCGGGTCTTGGGTTCACCCCTCCACTTT.

This clonotype was found a few times. The chain is built from TRBV28 and TRBJ2-7; 11 bases are a match to TRBD1. V lost 7 bases, J lost 6 bases, and 8 bases stayed unmatched. Germline V gives CDR1 MDHEN, CDR2 SYDVKM. The CDR3 runs to 14 residues. CDR3 region: CASTRTGGFSEQYF. Here the CDR3 DNA reads TGTGCCAGCACCCGGACAGGGGGCTTTTCCGAGCAGTACTTC. Supplemented by reference TRBV28 and TRBJ2-7, the full variable domain reads DVKVTQSSRYLVKRTGEKVFLECVQDMDHENMFWYRQDPGLGLRLIYFSYDVKMKEKGDIPEGYSVSREKKERFSLILESASTNQTSMYLCASTRTGGFSEQYFGPGTRLTVT.

This clonotype came up a few times. The chain links TRBV5-5 to TRBJ2-2; unclear D gene. V lost 0 bases to trimming and J lost 3 bases, with 12 bases between them. The CDR3 covers 16 residues. CDR1 is SGHKS and CDR2 is YYEKEE in the germline V gene (reference sequence). The CDR3 reads CASSLEGIVDTGELFF. In nucleotides, the CDR3 is TGTGCCAGCAGCTTGGAGGGAATCGTGGACACCGGGGAGCTGTTTTTT.

The chain has TRBV7-2 and TRBJ1-1; maybe TRBD1 (5 bases). This CDR3 contains 14 residues. The germline gives CDR1 SGHTA, CDR2 FQGNSA. Trimming cost V 4 bases and J 1 base, with 10 bases left between them. CDR3 residues: CASSSGLSNTEAFF. In nucleotides, the CDR3 is TGTGCCAGCAGCTCGGGACTTTCGAACACTGAAGCTTTCTTT.

Only a few counts were recorded for this clonotype. The chain links TRBV20-1 to TRBJ1-4; D is uncertain. V lost 6 bases and J 4 bases, leaving 9 bases between the germline ends. The CDR3 has 12 residues. CDR1 DFQATT and CDR2 SNEGSKA come from the germline V gene (reference sequence). CDR3 sequence: CSARFRNEKLFF. In nucleotides, the CDR3 is TGCAGTGCCCGGTTCCGTAATGAAAAACTGTTTTTT.

CDR3 nucleotides: TGTGCCAGCACCACAGGGGGCTCACAAGAGACCCAGTACTTC. It is translated as CASTTGGSQETQYF. The chain couples TRBV3-1 to TRBJ2-5, with 9 bases aligning to TRBD1. Germline trimming cut 7 bases from V and 2 bases from J; bases unmatched to any gene: 5. In germline, CDR1 is LGHDT, CDR2 YNNKEL (reference sequence). This CDR3 is 14 amino acids long.

This clonotype occurred many times. The chain is built from TRBV7-9 and TRBJ1-4; the D is unclear. This CDR3 has 14 residues. V was pared by 5 bases and J by 3 bases, with 10 bases between. The germline V gene encodes CDR1 SEHNR and CDR2 FQNEAQ (reference sequence). CDR3 sequence: CASSLSSANEKLFF. The CDR3 DNA reads TGTGCCAGCAGCCTAAGTTCGGCTAATGAAAAACTGTTTTTT.

The V gene is TRBV7-2, the J gene TRBJ1-5, with a weak D call TRBD1 (5 bases). In germline, CDR1 is SGHTA, CDR2 FQGNSA. The CDR3 has 13 amino acids. V was clipped by 5 bases and J by 7 bases, with 12 bases between them. The CDR3: CASSRDSLQPQHF. For the CDR3, the DNA is TGTGCCAGCAGCAGAGACAGTCTACAGCCCCAGCATTTT.

This clonotype was detected once. This chain joins TRBV7-9 and TRBJ2-1; 12 nucleotides align to TRBD2. The CDR3 covers 18 residues. Germline V gene sequence: CDR1 SEHNR, CDR2 FQNEAQ (reference sequence). V gave up 4 bases and J gave up 6 bases; unmatched junction bases: 13. The CDR3 DNA is TGTGCCAGCAGCTACCCTGGAGGTCCACTAGCGGGAGGCAATGAGCAGTTCTTC. It is translated as CASSYPGGPLAGGNEQFF.

This clonotype was counted between two and nine times. The genes are TRBV5-1 and TRBJ2-3; D perhaps matches TRBD2 (6 bases). The CDR3 is 16 amino acids. V lost 0 bases and J 2 bases, leaving 13 bases between the germline ends. Germline V CDR1 and CDR2: SGHRS, YFSETQ. CDR3 in amino acids: CASSLASGLYTDTQYF. CDR3 nucleotides: TGCGCCAGCAGCTTGGCGTCGGGACTTTACACAGATACGCAGTATTTT.

This clonotype was seen repeatedly, ten times or more. The chain recombines TRBV7-9 with TRBJ1-5; D not certain. The CDR3 is 13 residues long. V lost 2 bases to trimming and J lost 5 bases, with 7 bases between them. Germline V CDR1 and CDR2: SEHNR, FQNEAQ (reference sequence). CDR3 residues: CASSLSDYQPQHF. CDR3 coding DNA: TGTGCCAGCAGCTTATCTGATTATCAGCCCCAGCATTTT.

This clonotype was counted at least ten times. The rearrangement links TRBV7-2 to TRBJ2-7; 7 bases map to TRBD1. Germline V gene sequence: CDR1 SGHTA, CDR2 FQGNSA. CDR3 size: 14 residues. Germline trimming cut 3 bases from V and 3 bases from J; bases unmatched to any gene: 5. The DNA for the CDR3 is TGTGCCAGCAGCTTGGTCCAGGGGGACTACGAGCAGTACTTC. Amino acid sequence: CASSLVQGDYEQYF.

This clonotype was recorded only once. This sequence joins TRBV5-1 and TRBJ1-1; TRBD1 might be the D (5 bases). The V gene's germline CDR1 is SGHRS and CDR2 YFSETQ. The CDR3 runs to 14 residues. V gave up 5 bases and J gave up 1 base, with 12 bases separating them. The CDR3 DNA reads as TGCGCCAGCAGGCCGGGGGAATCGAACACTGAAGCTTTCTTT. As protein: CASRPGESNTEAFF.

In this sample, this clonotype turned up many times. The chain couples TRBV7-9 to TRBJ1-1; possible D gene TRBD1, 5 bases. The CDR3 length is 14 residues. V was pared by 3 bases and J by 0 bases, with 8 bases between. Per the germline V gene, CDR1 is SEHNR and CDR2 is FQNEAQ (reference sequence). Here the CDR3 reads CASSFRQMNTEAFF. The CDR3 DNA reads TGTGCCAGCAGCTTTAGACAGATGAACACTGAAGCTTTCTTT.

This clonotype has only a few counts. This chain connects TRBV20-1 to TRBJ1-6; D may be TRBD1 (6 bases). CDR3 size: 14 residues. Germline lookup yields CDR1 DFQATT and CDR2 SNEGSKA (reference sequence). V shed 5 bases and J shed 6 bases, with 14 bases lying between them. The CDR3 DNA sequence: TGCAGTGCTGATTTTGGACAGTCTAATTCACCCCTCCACTTT. It specifies CSADFGQSNSPLHF.

V is TRBV18 and J is TRBJ2-7; D may be TRBD2 (5 bases). The CDR3 covers 13 residues. Trimming left V 3 bases short and J 4 bases short, with 10 bases between. Germline CDR1 is KGHSH and CDR2 is LQKENI. CDR3 region: CASSPPSKYEQYF. For the CDR3, the DNA is TGTGCCAGCTCACCGCCTAGCAAGTACGAGCAGTACTTC. The whole variable domain, filled in from reference TRBV18 and TRBJ2-7, reads NAGVMQNPRHLVRRRGQEARLRCSPMKGHSHVYWYRQLPEEGLKFMVYLQKENIIDESGMPKERFSAEFPKEGPSILRIQQVVRGDSAAYFCASSPPSKYEQYFGPGTRLTVT.

The gene calls are TRBV11-3 and TRBJ1-6; a possible D gene is TRBD1 (6 bases). The CDR3 length is 14 residues. CDR1 and CDR2 (germline): SGHNT, YENEEA. V dropped 5 bases and J dropped 9 bases, with 14 bases sitting between them. The CDR3: CASSEDRSGSPLHF. The CDR3 coding sequence is TGTGCCAGCAGCGAAGACAGGTCCGGTTCACCCCTCCACTTT.

The rearrangement uses TRBV11-1 and TRBJ2-2; weak D call: TRBD2 (6 bases). There are 14 residues in the CDR3. Germline V gives CDR1 SGHAT, CDR2 FQDESV (reference sequence). Trimming took 2 bases from V and 5 from J, leaving 9 bases between them. This CDR3 is CASSLWEDTGELFF. CDR3 bases: TGTGCCAGCAGCTTATGGGAGGATACCGGGGAGCTGTTTTTT.

This chain links TRBV11-3 with TRBJ1-1; no clear D. Germline CDR1 reads SGHNT; CDR2 reads YENEEA. The CDR3 contains 13 residues. Trimming pared 5 bases from V and 4 bases from J, leaving 11 bases between. The CDR3 here is CASSASEATEAFF. For the CDR3, the DNA is TGTGCCAGCAGCGCCTCAGAGGCCACTGAAGCTTTCTTT.

The chain recombines TRBV11-2 with TRBJ2-2, with D possibly being TRBD2 (5 bases). Germline CDR1 is SGHAT and CDR2 is FQNNGV. The ends were cut back, 3 bases at V and 4 bases at J, with 24 bases in the middle. The CDR3 is made up of 19 amino acids. CDR3 amino acids: CASSFIPPPQRAGTGELFF. The DNA of the CDR3 is TGTGCCAGCAGCTTTATACCCCCTCCCCAGAGGGCAGGCACCGGGGAGCTGTTTTTT.

This clonotype was recorded at least ten times. This chain joins TRBV28 and TRBJ1-1; D is uncertain. Germline lookup yields CDR1 MDHEN and CDR2 SYDVKM. This CDR3 spans 14 amino acids. The V end was cut by 6 bases, the J end by 6 bases, with 17 bases between. The CDR3 region has the DNA TGTGCCAGCAGACGCGTTGACCGGGAGCCTGAAGCTTTCTTT. Amino acid sequence: CASRRVDREPEAFF. The whole variable domain, filled in from reference TRBV28 and TRBJ1-1, reads DVKVTQSSRYLVKRTGEKVFLECVQDMDHENMFWYRQDPGLGLRLIYFSYDVKMKEKGDIPEGYSVSREKKERFSLILESASTNQTSMYLCASRRVDREPEAFFGQGTRLTVV.